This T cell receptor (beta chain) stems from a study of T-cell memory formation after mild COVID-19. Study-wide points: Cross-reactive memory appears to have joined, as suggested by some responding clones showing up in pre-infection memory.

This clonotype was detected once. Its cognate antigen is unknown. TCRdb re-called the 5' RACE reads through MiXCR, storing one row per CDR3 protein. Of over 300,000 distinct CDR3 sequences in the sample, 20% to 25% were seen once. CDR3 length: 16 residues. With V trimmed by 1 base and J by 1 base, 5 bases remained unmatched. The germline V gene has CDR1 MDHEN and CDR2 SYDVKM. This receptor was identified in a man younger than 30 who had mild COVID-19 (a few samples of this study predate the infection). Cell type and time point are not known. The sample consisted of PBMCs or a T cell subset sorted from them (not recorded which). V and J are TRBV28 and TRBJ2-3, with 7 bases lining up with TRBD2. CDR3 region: CASSLYRGDRTDTQYF. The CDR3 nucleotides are TGTGCCAGCAGTTTATATCGGGGGGACCGCACAGATACGCAGTATTTT.